This TCR beta chain stems from a study of T cells after yellow fever vaccination. As to this clonotype: Its target is not known.

General observations from the study: The study noted that FACS-sorted repertoires could contain abundant clonotypes contaminating from the bulk population. Primary-vaccination clones mostly resurfaced post-booster (more than 95% CD4, roughly 90% CD8).

The CDR3 is 13 amino acids. V was clipped by 4 bases and J by 0 bases, with 8 bases between them. Germline lookup yields CDR1 SGHRS and CDR2 YFSETQ. The TCR cDNA carried a universal primer site and UMIs from 5'RACE template switching. Via MiXCR, TCRdb re-called the 5' RACE reads, giving one row per CDR3 protein. The top ten clones hold more than 3% of a sample with approximately 250,000 distinct CDR3 sequences, roughly 4.8% of them seen once. The sequence derives from a man in his late teens or twenties who received the YFV17D yellow fever vaccine. The sequencing here drew on CD4+ T cells sorted from PBMCs, taken on the day of the yellow fever booster vaccination. This chain links TRBV5-1 with TRBJ2-7; D uncertain. The CDR3 coding sequence is TGCGCCAGCAGCCGATACCGCTCCTACGAGCAGTACTTC. Translating gives CASSRYRSYEQYF.